This T cell receptor (beta chain) was captured by sequencing in a study of shared clonotypes between healthy human individuals. Looking at the study overall: CD8 memory received one plate per donor, CD8 naive two, CD4 memory three and CD4 naive three. Study conclusions and caveats: Some clonotypes were shared by all four sorted-subset donors, while others were not shared. The non-shared ones had lower generation probabilities than the shared ones. The naive CD4 repertoires of a handful of donors were compared, and 5% to 6.5% of clonotypes were shared.

Using immunoSEQ multiplex PCR, the repertoire was profiled, and TCRdb retains in-frame clones only, with some absent. Found here are some 900,000 clones, approximately 76% of them singletons; the top ten hold roughly 1.5%. This CDR3 is built from 16 residues. Germline CDR1 reads SEHNR; CDR2 reads FQNEAQ (reference sequence). V trimming: 3 bases; J trimming: 2 bases; junction bases outside the gene matches: 8. Of note for this clone: Its antigen is not known.

The TCR comes from a man younger than 35 in good health. The chain has TRBV7-9 and TRBJ2-3; 7 nucleotides line up with TRBD1. Sequences were obtained from memory CD4+ T cells sorted from blood. Subset described: CD45RA-negative fraction. CDR3 coding DNA: TGTGCCAGCAGCTTTTGGGGAGAGGGGGCCACAGATACGCAGTATTTT. Translation: CASSFWGEGATDTQYF.